This passage covers 25 T cell receptor beta chains from one sample sequenced in a study of T cells in Graves' hyperthyroidism and ophthalmopathy. Regions amplified from RNA transcripts were the TCR beta CDR3 regions. Initially, a first-round RT-PCR of the TCR CDR3 employed the HTBI primer set. MiXCR was run by TCRdb on the multiplex PCR reads, yielding one entry per CDR3 protein. Among some 200,000 distinct CDR3 sequences, 17% were seen once, and the ten largest hold about half. The sequenced material came from blood. The receptors were sampled from a woman between 50 and 59 years old with Graves' hyperthyroidism.

V usage is TRBV5-1 and J usage is TRBJ2-7; 12 bases match TRBD2. The CDR3 has 16 amino acids. Looked up from germline, CDR1 is SGHRS and CDR2 is YFSETQ. V lost 0 bases to trimming and J lost 3 bases; unmatched junction nucleotides: 4. The CDR3 loop is CASSLATSGGSYEQYF. The CDR3 nucleotides read TGCGCCAGCAGCTTGGCGACTAGCGGGGGAAGCTACGAGCAGTACTTC.

This clonotype was found many times. The J gene is TRBJ1-2, the V gene TRBV28; D perhaps matches TRBD1 (5 bases). Trimming removed 2 bases from V and 4 bases from J, with 11 bases in between. Germline V gene sequence: CDR1 MDHEN, CDR2 SYDVKM. This CDR3 is built from 14 residues. The CDR3 sequence: CASSLDRGPYGYTF. For the CDR3, the DNA is TGTGCCAGCAGTTTAGACAGAGGGCCCTATGGCTACACCTTC.

V usage is TRBV7-8 and J usage is TRBJ1-2; weak D call: TRBD1 (6 bases). The CDR3 spans 16 residues. Looked up from germline, CDR1 is SGHVS and CDR2 is FQNEAQ. Trimming stripped 5 bases from V and 4 bases from J, with 20 bases between. The CDR3 loop reads CASSPSREGGGYGYTF. DNA for the CDR3: TGTGCCAGCAGCCCCTCCCGCGAGGGGGGCGGCTATGGCTACACCTTC.

The rearrangement uses TRBV5-1 and TRBJ2-1; 8 nucleotides align to TRBD2. Germline CDR1 SGHRS, CDR2 YFSETQ. The CDR3 is 14 residues long. Losses at the gene ends were 4 bases for V and 5 bases for J; bases not matched to a gene: 5. CDR3 loop: CASSHGTRNNEQFF. CDR3 nucleotide sequence: TGCGCCAGCAGCCATGGGACTAGAAACAATGAGCAGTTCTTC.

The table lists this clonotype with many counts. The V gene is TRBV24-1, the J gene TRBJ2-5; the D is unclear. Trimming cost V 1 base and J 0 bases, with 11 bases left between them. CDR3 length: 16 amino acids. CDR1 is KGHDR, CDR2 SFDVKD, per germline. The CDR3 sequence: CATSDFIGRNQETQYF. CDR3 in DNA: TGTGCCACCAGTGATTTTATTGGACGGAACCAAGAGACCCAGTACTTC.

The table lists this clonotype with many counts. The rearrangement links TRBV20-1 to TRBJ2-3; a possible D gene is TRBD2 (6 bases). Germline V CDR1 and CDR2: DFQATT, SNEGSKA (reference sequence). The CDR3 spans 14 residues. V was shortened by 3 bases and J by 2 bases, with 12 bases between the two germline ends. DNA of the CDR3: TGCAGTGCTAGGGTAACTAGCTCCACAGATACGCAGTATTTT. This encodes CSARVTSSTDTQYF.

The V call is TRBV30, the J call TRBJ1-2; possible D gene TRBD1, 6 bases. V lost 4 bases and J 1 base, leaving 25 bases between the germline ends. The CDR3 totals 18 residues. CDR1 GTSNPN and CDR2 SVGIG come from the germline V gene (reference sequence). CDR3 DNA sequence: TGTGCCTGGACCCTCCCCCAGCAGGGGAGGAGGAGTAACTATGGCTACACCTTC. Amino acid sequence: CAWTLPQQGRRSNYGYTF.

This clonotype was picked up many times. The chain carries TRBV6-2 or TRBV6-3 and TRBJ1-2; no definite D call. In germline, CDR1 is MNHEY, CDR2 SVGEGT. Trimming took 6 bases from V and 4 from J, leaving 18 bases between them. This CDR3 has 15 amino acids. CDR3 DNA sequence: TGTGCCAGCAGGACACAAGGGTTGTCTGTCTATGGCTACACCTTC. Protein sequence: CASRTQGLSVYGYTF.

This chain joins TRBV12-5 and TRBJ1-5; TRBD1 agrees at 10 bases. Trimming at V came to 6 bases and at J to 4 bases, leaving 6 bases not matched to a gene. Germline V gene lookup returns CDR1 LGHNT and CDR2 FRNRAP. The CDR3 sequence is 15 residues long. The CDR3 region has the DNA TGTGCTAGTGGACCGGGACAGGGGAAGAATCAGCCCCAGCATTTT. It yields the protein CASGPGQGKNQPQHF.

This clonotype was seen ten or more times. The rearrangement uses TRBV6-5 and TRBJ2-7; 8 nucleotides align to TRBD1. V was pared by 0 bases and J by 5 bases, with 6 bases of the junction left unmatched. CDR1 and CDR2 (germline): MNHEY, SVGAGI. The CDR3 loop spans 15 amino acids. The CDR3 reads CASSYSRQGANEQYF. The CDR3 region has the DNA TGTGCCAGCAGTTACTCGCGGCAGGGGGCGAACGAGCAGTACTTC.

The sample holds many counts of this clonotype. The V and J genes are TRBV2 and TRBJ1-5; D might be TRBD1 (6 bases). The germline gives CDR1 SNHLY, CDR2 FYNNEI. This CDR3 region has 15 residues. V lost 6 bases, J lost 4 bases, and 16 bases lay in between. This CDR3 reads CASRPGTNSNQPQHF. The CDR3 DNA follows: TGTGCCAGCAGACCCGGGACAAACAGTAATCAGCCCCAGCATTTT.

This clonotype was detected ten times or more. The V call is TRBV18, the J call TRBJ2-7; a weak D match, TRBD2 (6 bases). The CDR3 length is 14 residues. Trimming cost V 3 bases and J 5 bases, with 14 bases left between them. From germline, CDR1 is KGHSH and CDR2 LQKENI. The CDR3 DNA sequence: TGTGCCAGCTCACCCAGGGACTCAGGGAACGAGCAGTACTTC. Translating gives CASSPRDSGNEQYF.

The chain uses TRBV27 and TRBJ1-4; tentative D call: TRBD1 (6 bases). V was pared by 8 bases and J by 4 bases, with 11 bases between. This CDR3 spans 13 amino acids. Germline V gene lookup returns CDR1 MNHEY and CDR2 SMNVEV (reference sequence). The CDR3 loop is CASRGGSNEKLFF. CDR3 bases: TGTGCCAGCCGAGGGGGTAGTAATGAAAAACTGTTTTTT.

This clonotype was seen ten or more times. V is TRBV20-1 and J is TRBJ2-1; D is uncertain. V lost 5 bases and J lost 12, with 17 bases in between. The CDR3 covers 12 residues. From germline, CDR1 is DFQATT and CDR2 SNEGSKA (reference sequence). The CDR3 coding sequence is TGCAGTGCTCCTAAAGAACTGACTTCGCAGTTCTTC. Amino acids: CSAPKELTSQFF.

As for this clonotype: A much larger clone differs by one base, so this may be a read error. This is likely a read error, given that the CDR3 carries no conserved phenylalanine or tryptophan at its end. The chain is built from TRBV2 and TRBJ2-2; D perhaps matches TRBD1 (7 bases). This CDR3 comprises 15 residues. CDR1 SNHLY and CDR2 FYNNEI come from the germline V gene. Trimming cost V 6 bases and J 7 bases, with 18 bases left between them. The CDR3 sequence is CASREGALNRGELFS. CDR3 DNA: TGTGCCAGCAGGGAGGGGGCTCTTAATCGCGGGGAGCTGTTTTCT.

This clonotype occurred a few times. The chain employs TRBV19 and TRBJ1-3; D call uncertain. The CDR3 totals 15 residues. Germline-derived CDR1 and CDR2 are LNHDA and SQIVND (reference sequence). V was clipped by 5 bases and J by 7 bases, with 18 bases between them. The CDR3 bases are TGTGCCAGTAGTCCCTCGGCCTCTCTTGGGAACACCATATATTTT. Encoded protein: CASSPSASLGNTIYF.

This clonotype has ten or more counts. The chain joins TRBV28 to TRBJ1-5; D gene ambiguous. Germline V CDR1 and CDR2: MDHEN, SYDVKM. The ends were cut back, 7 bases at V and 6 bases at J, with 10 bases in the middle. The CDR3 loop spans 12 amino acids. Written as DNA, the CDR3 is TGTGCCAGCACCCGCCCCATTCAGCCCCAGCATTTT. It encodes CASTRPIQPQHF.

This clonotype was seen only a few times. The V call is TRBV18, the J call TRBJ1-4, with 9 bases fitting TRBD1. CDR1 and CDR2 (germline): KGHSH, LQKENI. This CDR3 is built from 15 residues. V was pared by 2 bases and J by 7 bases, with 5 bases of the junction left unmatched. CDR3 amino acids: CASSPSVTGGEKLFF. In DNA, the CDR3 is TGTGCCAGCTCACCATCCGTGACAGGGGGTGAAAAACTGTTTTTT.

The gene calls are TRBV19 and TRBJ2-7; 8 bases match TRBD1. Germline V gene sequence: CDR1 LNHDA, CDR2 SQIVND (reference sequence). Trimming cost V 5 bases and J 7 bases; bases outside gene matches: 13. The CDR3 is 15 residues long. The CDR3 region is CASSLLGAGGKEQYF. CDR3 sequence (DNA): TGTGCCAGTAGTCTACTGGGAGCAGGGGGCAAAGAGCAGTACTTC.

The chain uses TRBV30 and TRBJ1-4, with 9 bases aligning to TRBD1. The CDR3 length is 13 residues. Germline V lookup: CDR1 GTSNPN, CDR2 SVGIG (reference sequence). The V gene end was trimmed by 5 bases and the J gene end by 7 bases; junction bases not matched to a gene: 5. The CDR3 DNA reads TGTGCCTGGGGGACAGGGAGGGGTGAAAAACTGTTTTTT. Protein: CAWGTGRGEKLFF. Looking up the rest from reference TRBV30 and TRBJ1-4 gives the full variable domain: SQTIHQWPATLVQPVGSPLSLECTVEGTSNPNLYWYRQAAGRGLQLLFYSVGIGQISSEVPQNLSASRPQDRQFILSSKKLLLSDSGFYLCAWGTGRGEKLFFGSGTQLSVL.

Ten or more counts support this clonotype. The chain uses TRBV2 and TRBJ2-7; D is undetermined. This CDR3 region has 13 residues. Between the trimmed V and J ends, which lost 3 bases and 2 bases, there was a span of 8 bases. CDR1 and CDR2 (germline): SNHLY, FYNNEI. The CDR3, as DNA: TGTGCCAGCAGTGAGGGCATCACCTACGAGCAGTACTTC. It translates to CASSEGITYEQYF.

This clonotype was counted ten times or more. The J gene is TRBJ2-1, the V gene TRBV20-1; maybe TRBD2 (5 bases). The germline CDR1 and CDR2 sequences are DFQATT and SNEGSKA (reference sequence). V gave up 2 bases and J gave up 9 bases, with 11 bases separating them. The CDR3 has 12 amino acids. This chain's CDR3 is CSARRRVGEQFF. DNA for the CDR3: TGCAGTGCTAGACGGCGGGTAGGTGAGCAGTTCTTC.

This clonotype was seen at least ten times. The V call is TRBV12-3 or TRBV12-4, the J call TRBJ2-1; D is unclear. The CDR3 is 13 residues long. Deletions cut 3 bases from V and 5 bases from J, with 8 bases between. This chain's CDR3 is CASSFSVHNEQFF. CDR3 coding DNA: TGTGCCAGCAGTTTTTCTGTCCACAATGAGCAGTTCTTC.

Concerning this clonotype itself: This may arise from a read error, as a much more abundant clone is one base away. This chain connects TRBV28 to TRBJ2-5; 9 bases map to TRBD1. V was pared by 6 bases and J by 12 bases, with 5 bases of the junction left unmatched. The CDR3 totals 11 residues. Germline V gene sequence: CDR1 MDHEN, CDR2 SYDVKM. DNA of the CDR3: TGTGCCAGCAGAAACCGGGACAGGGAGTACTTC. As protein: CASRNRDREYF.

The V call is TRBV29-1, the J call TRBJ2-3; D may be TRBD1 (5 bases). CDR3 length: 13 residues. The germline V and J ends were trimmed by 4 bases and 2 bases, with 10 bases remaining between them. Germline V lookup: CDR1 SQVTM, CDR2 ANQGSEA. CDR3 sequence: CSVAPGPTDTQYF. The DNA of the CDR3 is TGCAGCGTTGCCCCAGGGCCCACAGATACGCAGTATTTT.